This paragraph reports one TCR beta chain. Per the authors' pipeline: Cell counts per sample came from amplifying reference gene primers. Method: immunoSEQ multiplex PCR; TCRdb's copy keeps in-frame clones and lacks some. V, J and clone size derive from that table, while D and trimming were established from the DNA sequence. This sample has some 260,000 clones; less than 85% occur once, and the top ten carry less than 4%. The sample comes from a study of blood T cell repertoires in COVID-19. Study in general: Sample material is recorded as cDNA or gDNA derived from T cells, B-cell-depleted T cells, or PBMCs.

This clonotype originated in a young woman with acute or convalescent COVID-19. Sequenced sample: peripheral blood.

This chain's CDR3 is CASSPGRSGANVLTF. In DNA, the CDR3 is TGTGCCAGCTCACCGGGGCGCTCTGGGGCCAACGTCCTGACTTTC. The chain employs TRBV18 and TRBJ2-6, with a possible D match to TRBD1 (5 bases). The CDR3 runs 15 residues. The germline V gene encodes CDR1 KGHSH and CDR2 LQKENI. V lost 3 bases and J 0 bases, leaving 6 bases between the germline ends.